Below are 32 T cell receptor beta chains sequenced from a single sample in a study of blood T cell repertoires in COVID-19. Assay: immunoSEQ multiplex PCR; the TCRdb copy retains only in-frame clones and omits some. Of hundreds of thousands of clones in the sample, about 88% are singletons; the top ten hold 7.1%. Specimen: peripheral blood. Receptor source: a woman aged 60 to 75 with COVID-19, enrolled during active disease.

This clone was found once. Other nucleotide sequences from this sample produce the same CDR3. The chain employs TRBV27 and TRBJ1-1; D is uncertain. V was trimmed by 2 bases and J by 1 base, leaving 11 bases between them. This CDR3 spans 15 amino acids. Germline CDR1 is MNHEY and CDR2 is SMNVEV (reference sequence). The CDR3 DNA follows: TGTGCCAGCAGTTTACGAGGGCGGAGGAACACTGAAGCTTTCTTT. Amino acids: CASSLRGRRNTEAFF.

The CDR3 coding sequence is TGTGCCATCACTCAAGGGGTAAAGTACACTGAAGCTTTCTTT. Protein sequence: CAITQGVKYTEAFF. The V and J genes are TRBV10-3 and TRBJ1-1, with D possibly TRBD1 on 5 matching bases. V was clipped by 7 bases and J by 3 bases, with 15 bases between them. CDR1 is ENHRY and CDR2 is SYGVKD in the germline V gene. This CDR3 spans 14 amino acids.

The gene calls are TRBV27 and TRBJ1-1; 9 bases agree with TRBD1. The CDR3 consists of 15 residues. From germline, CDR1 is MNHEY and CDR2 SMNVEV (reference sequence). V shed 4 bases, J shed 2 bases, and the junction held 5 bases outside the gene matches. As DNA, the CDR3 is TGTGCCAGCAGTTGGACAGGGGTTGGAAACACTGAAGCTTTCTTT. Translation: CASSWTGVGNTEAFF.

The table lists this clone with a count of one. The chain uses TRBV30 and TRBJ2-2, with 9 bases aligning to TRBD2. Trimming cost V 2 bases and J 2 bases; bases outside gene matches: 6. The length of the CDR3 is 16 residues. The germline V gene encodes CDR1 GTSNPN and CDR2 SVGIG (reference sequence). In nucleotides, the CDR3 is TGTGCCTGGAGTTATGTAGCGGGGGAAAACACCGGGGAGCTGTTTTTT. Encoded protein: CAWSYVAGENTGELFF. The variable domain in full, with the rest retrieved from reference TRBV30 and TRBJ2-2, is SQTIHQWPATLVQPVGSPLSLECTVEGTSNPNLYWYRQAAGRGLQLLFYSVGIGQISSEVPQNLSASRPQDRQFILSSKKLLLSDSGFYLCAWSYVAGENTGELFFGEGSRLTVL.

The chain links TRBV28 to TRBJ1-1; maybe TRBD1 (5 bases). Germline-derived CDR1 and CDR2 are MDHEN and SYDVKM. The germline V and J ends were trimmed by 2 bases and 3 bases, with 13 bases remaining between them. The CDR3 runs 15 residues. Written as DNA, the CDR3 is TGTGCCAGCAGTTTAATAACAGGTTTGTACACTGAAGCTTTCTTT. Translated, it gives CASSLITGLYTEAFF.

This clone was seen only a few times. The J gene is TRBJ1-5, the V gene TRBV30; 12 positions match TRBD1. This CDR3 comprises 15 residues. Looked up from germline, CDR1 is GTSNPN and CDR2 is SVGIG (reference sequence). J lost 10 bases, V lost 3 bases, and 10 bases had no gene match. CDR3 nucleotide sequence: TGTGCCTGGAGGGCCGGGACAGGGGGCGGTCGACCCCAGCATTTT. This translates into CAWRAGTGGGRPQHF.

The chain couples TRBV19 to TRBJ1-4; 7 bases match TRBD1. With 4 bases clipped from V and 8 bases from J, the junction kept 4 bases outside the gene matches. The CDR3 runs 13 residues. CDR1 is LNHDA, CDR2 SQIVND, per germline (reference sequence). In DNA form, the CDR3 reads TGTGCCAGTAGTAGGACAGGCGAGGAAAAACTGTTTTTT. It translates to CASSRTGEEKLFF.

The chain joins TRBV11-2 to TRBJ1-1; TRBD1 might be the D (6 bases). This CDR3 is 15 amino acids long. Germline CDR1 and CDR2: SGHAT and FQNNGV. The V end lost 5 bases, the J end lost 0 bases, and 13 bases lay between the germline ends. The CDR3 region is CASSLGQTMNTEAFF. As DNA, the CDR3 is TGTGCCAGCAGCCTCGGACAGACCATGAACACTGAAGCTTTCTTT.

This chain connects TRBV6-5 to TRBJ2-7, with a possible D match to TRBD1 (6 bases). CDR3 size: 12 residues. Per the germline V gene, CDR1 is MNHEY and CDR2 is SVGAGI. Between the trimmed V and J ends, which lost 8 bases and 5 bases, there was a span of 13 bases. CDR3: CASQGLVNEQYF. The CDR3 bases are TGTGCCAGCCAGGGGCTAGTGAACGAGCAGTACTTC.

The chain links TRBV5-5 to TRBJ1-4; 10 bases line up with TRBD1. The CDR3 totals 16 residues. With V trimmed by 3 bases and J by 7 bases, 9 bases remained unmatched. Germline V gene lookup returns CDR1 SGHKS and CDR2 YYEKEE (reference sequence). The CDR3 loop is CASSWDRGGRLEKLFF. The CDR3 DNA sequence: TGTGCCAGCAGCTGGGACAGGGGCGGGAGGCTTGAAAAACTGTTTTTT.

The chain is built from TRBV24-1 and TRBJ2-3; 9 bases are shared with TRBD2. J was trimmed by 3 bases and V by 4 bases; bases with no gene match: 13. Germline V gene lookup returns CDR1 KGHDR and CDR2 SFDVKD. CDR3 length: 18 amino acids. CDR3 sequence reads: CATSETRGGATSTDTQYF. As DNA, the CDR3 is TGTGCCACCAGTGAGACTCGCGGGGGGGCGACGTCGACAGATACGCAGTATTTT.

The V gene is TRBV19, the J gene TRBJ1-5, with unresolved D. V was pared by 7 bases and J by 7 bases, with 14 bases between. The CDR3 is 13 residues long. Germline V gives CDR1 LNHDA, CDR2 SQIVND (reference sequence). Written as DNA, the CDR3 is TGTGCCAGTAACTCAGTGGGAGGGCAGCCCCAGCATTTT. It is translated as CASNSVGGQPQHF.

The CDR3 coding sequence is TGTGCCAGCAGCATATCCGGGACTAGCGGTCTTCTAGCCAAAAACATTCAGTACTTC. This codes for CASSISGTSGLLAKNIQYF. The V call is TRBV7-2, the J call TRBJ2-4, with 11 bases that match TRBD2. Germline V gene data show CDR1 as SGHTA and CDR2 as FQGNSA. V was pared by 5 bases and J by 0 bases, with 12 bases of the junction left unmatched. The CDR3 is 19 residues long.

A remark on this clone: This may come from a read error, since a much larger clone is one base off. The chain combines TRBV5-4 with TRBJ2-5; 10 bases map to TRBD1. The CDR3 is made up of 14 amino acids. Looked up from germline, CDR1 is SGHNT and CDR2 is YYREEE (reference sequence). With V trimmed by 4 bases and J by 5 bases, 5 bases remained unmatched. For the CDR3, the DNA is TGTGCCAGCAGCCGACAGGGGGCGCAGGAGACCCAGTACTTC. This gives the protein CASSRQGAQETQYF.

This clone is a singleton in its sample. The chain is built from TRBV3-1 (or the pseudogene TRBV3-2) and TRBJ1-6; 7 bases map to TRBD1. V trimming: 5 bases; J trimming: 5 bases; junction bases outside the gene matches: 3. This CDR3 has 14 amino acids. Germline V gene data show CDR1 as LGHDT and CDR2 as YNNKEL (reference sequence). The CDR3, as DNA: TGTGCCAGCAGCTCCGGGACAGATAATTCACCCCTCCACTTT. This codes for CASSSGTDNSPLHF.

This clone has just one count. The chain recombines TRBV4-1 with TRBJ1-2, with 10 bases fitting TRBD1. With V trimmed by 1 base and J by 2 bases, 13 bases remained unmatched. The CDR3 is 19 amino acids. Germline V gives CDR1 MGHRA, CDR2 YSYEKL. The CDR3 reads CASSQVNLKTGGWNYGYTF. CDR3 sequence (DNA): TGCGCCAGCAGCCAAGTCAACTTAAAGACAGGGGGCTGGAACTATGGCTACACCTTC.

This clone has only one observation. This chain connects TRBV6-6 to TRBJ1-2; D might be TRBD1 (6 bases). In germline, CDR1 is MNHNY, CDR2 SVGAGI (reference sequence). The CDR3 contains 17 residues. V shed 5 bases and J shed 0 bases, with 19 bases lying between them. Here the CDR3 reads CASSQYGGTPTNYGYTF. The CDR3 DNA sequence: TGTGCCAGCAGTCAATACGGGGGGACACCGACTAACTATGGCTACACCTTC.

The V call is TRBV4-3, the J call TRBJ1-6, with 7 bases fitting TRBD1. The CDR3 runs to 15 residues. Germline-derived CDR1 and CDR2 are LGHNA and YSLEER. Trimming cost V 4 bases and J 10 bases; bases outside gene matches: 10. For the CDR3, the DNA is TGCGCCAGCAGCCCCCGGGAGGGGGCGCACTCACCCCTCCACTTT. Translated: CASSPREGAHSPLHF.

V and J are TRBV30 and TRBJ1-1; D not resolved. Trimming pared 0 bases from V and 1 base from J, leaving 9 bases between. The length of the CDR3 is 14 residues. CDR1 GTSNPN and CDR2 SVGIG come from the germline V gene (reference sequence). The CDR3 region is CAWSVSRENTEAFF. CDR3 sequence (DNA): TGTGCCTGGAGTGTATCTCGCGAGAACACTGAAGCTTTCTTT.

V and J are TRBV18 and TRBJ1-2; D call uncertain. This CDR3 comprises 13 residues. V was cut by 3 bases and J by 8 bases, with 13 bases left in between. Per the germline V gene, CDR1 is KGHSH and CDR2 is LQKENI. The CDR3 here is CASSPRREGGYTF. The CDR3 DNA reads TGTGCCAGCTCACCGCGACGGGAAGGAGGCTACACCTTC.

This clone was seen once. The rearrangement joins TRBV9 to TRBJ1-1; D gene ambiguous. CDR3 size: 13 residues. Trimming removed 0 bases at V and 6 bases at J, with 9 bases between. CDR1 is SGDLS, CDR2 YYNGEE, per germline. CDR3 in DNA: TGTGCCAGCAGCGTAGGTATTTCGGCTGAAGCTTTCTTT. Translated, it gives CASSVGISAEAFF.

The gene calls are TRBV7-9 and TRBJ2-3; 9 bases align to TRBD1. Trimming removed 3 bases from V and 6 bases from J; junction bases left unmatched: 7. In germline, CDR1 is SEHNR, CDR2 FQNEAQ (reference sequence). CDR3 length equals 15 residues. Here the CDR3 reads CASSFGTGYLDTQYF. The CDR3 DNA reads as TGTGCCAGCAGCTTCGGGACAGGGTACCTCGATACGCAGTATTTT.

The chain recombines TRBV5-1 with TRBJ1-5; maybe TRBD1 (5 bases). CDR3 length: 15 amino acids. Germline V CDR1 and CDR2: SGHRS, YFSETQ. Trimming left V 0 bases short and J 1 base short, with 8 bases between. Here the CDR3 reads CASSLDGGSNQPQHF. As DNA, the CDR3 is TGCGCCAGCAGCTTGGACGGGGGAAGCAATCAGCCCCAGCATTTT.

The chain recombines TRBV11-3 with TRBJ1-1; D may be TRBD1 (6 bases). This CDR3 contains 12 residues. Germline V gene sequence: CDR1 SGHNT, CDR2 YENEEA. The CDR3 DNA is TGTGCAATCAAGAGGGGGAAGACTGAAGCTTTCTTT. It yields the protein CAIKRGKTEAFF. Full variable domain (missing parts from reference TRBV11-3 and TRBJ1-1): EAGVVQSPRYKIIEKKQPVAFWCNPISGHNTLYWYLQNLGQGPELLIRYENEEAVDDSQLPKDRFSAERLKGVDSTLKIQPAELGDSAVYLCAIKRGKTEAFFGQGTRLTVV.

The rearrangement links TRBV10-2 to TRBJ1-2; 11 bases line up with TRBD1. The CDR3 is 14 amino acids. Trimming at V came to 6 bases and at J to 4 bases, leaving 4 bases not matched to a gene. CDR1 is WSHSY, CDR2 SAAADI, per germline. The CDR3, as DNA: TGCGCCAGCAGCCGGACAGGGGGCCTCTATGGCTACACCTTC. Translation: CASSRTGGLYGYTF.

The chain joins TRBV7-9 to TRBJ2-1, with TRBD2 identical over 9 bases. V trimming: 11 bases; J trimming: 3 bases; junction bases outside the gene matches: 20. Germline V CDR1 and CDR2: SEHNR, FQNEAQ (reference sequence). CDR3 length equals 18 residues. CDR3 nucleotide sequence: TGTGCCGCCAGTCACAGGCGGGGGGGCCTGGGGAACTACAATGAGCAGTTCTTC. Amino acids: CAASHRRGGLGNYNEQFF. Complete variable domain (other parts from reference TRBV7-9 and TRBJ2-1): DTGVSQNPRHKITKRGQNVTFRCDPISEHNRLYWYRQTLGQGPEFLTYFQNEAQLEKSRLLSDRFSAERPKGSFSTLEIQRTEQGDSAMYLCAASHRRGGLGNYNEQFFGPGTRLTVL.

This clone was picked up many times. This chain links TRBV15 with TRBJ2-7; D is perhaps TRBD1 (5 bases). Trimming stripped 0 bases from V and 7 bases from J, with 13 bases between. In germline, CDR1 is LNHNV, CDR2 YYDKDF (reference sequence). The CDR3 length is 14 residues. CDR3 protein: CATSRDGKGREQYF. CDR3 nucleotides: TGTGCCACCAGCAGAGATGGTAAGGGGCGGGAGCAGTACTTC. Based on the CDR3 plus reference TRBV15 and TRBJ2-7, the full variable domain is DAMVIQNPRYQVTQFGKPVTLSCSQTLNHNVMYWYQQKSSQAPKLLFHYYDKDFNNEADTPDNFQSRRPNTSFCFLDIRSPGLGDTAMYLCATSRDGKGREQYFGPGTRLTVT.

The chain uses TRBV5-1 and TRBJ2-1; 9 nucleotides line up with TRBD1. CDR1 and CDR2 (germline): SGHRS, YFSETQ. The length of the CDR3 is 16 residues. V lost 4 bases to trimming and J lost 3 bases; unmatched junction nucleotides: 8. The CDR3 spells CASSQHGQGNYNEQFF. CDR3 in DNA: TGCGCCAGCAGCCAACACGGACAGGGGAACTACAATGAGCAGTTCTTC.

This clone was seen a single time. The chain has TRBV6-2 or TRBV6-3 and TRBJ2-3, with 13 positions matching TRBD2. CDR3 length equals 20 residues. CDR1 MNHEY and CDR2 SVGEGT come from the germline V gene. J gave up 2 bases and V 5 bases, and 16 bases lay outside the gene matches. The CDR3 bases are TGTGCCAGCAGTCCCCAACCCTATCGACTAGCGGGGGGAAACACAGATACGCAGTATTTT. Residues: CASSPQPYRLAGGNTDTQYF.

The V gene is TRBV5-4, the J gene TRBJ1-5; 10 bases are shared with TRBD1. In germline, CDR1 is SGHNT, CDR2 YYREEE (reference sequence). The CDR3 loop spans 17 amino acids. Unmatched junction bases numbered 10, after V lost 0 bases and J lost 7 bases. CDR3: CASSLGPPGQGSQPQHF. The CDR3 DNA sequence: TGTGCCAGCAGCTTGGGCCCCCCGGGACAGGGGAGCCAGCCCCAGCATTTT.

The chain combines TRBV27 with TRBJ2-2; no clear D. CDR1 and CDR2 (germline): MNHEY, SMNVEV (reference sequence). This CDR3 has 13 residues. The V and J ends lost 2 bases and 12 bases respectively, with 13 bases between them. CDR3 region: CASSLQAWSKLFF. CDR3 DNA: TGTGCCAGCAGTTTACAGGCCTGGTCGAAGCTGTTTTTT.

V and J are TRBV2 and TRBJ1-5, with a weak D call TRBD1 (6 bases). Germline V gene data show CDR1 as SNHLY and CDR2 as FYNNEI. The length of the CDR3 is 13 residues. V dropped 6 bases and J dropped 7 bases, with 13 bases sitting between them. Here the CDR3 DNA reads TGTGCCAGCAGCCGGGACAACGAACAGCCCCAGCATTTT. Translated: CASSRDNEQPQHF.